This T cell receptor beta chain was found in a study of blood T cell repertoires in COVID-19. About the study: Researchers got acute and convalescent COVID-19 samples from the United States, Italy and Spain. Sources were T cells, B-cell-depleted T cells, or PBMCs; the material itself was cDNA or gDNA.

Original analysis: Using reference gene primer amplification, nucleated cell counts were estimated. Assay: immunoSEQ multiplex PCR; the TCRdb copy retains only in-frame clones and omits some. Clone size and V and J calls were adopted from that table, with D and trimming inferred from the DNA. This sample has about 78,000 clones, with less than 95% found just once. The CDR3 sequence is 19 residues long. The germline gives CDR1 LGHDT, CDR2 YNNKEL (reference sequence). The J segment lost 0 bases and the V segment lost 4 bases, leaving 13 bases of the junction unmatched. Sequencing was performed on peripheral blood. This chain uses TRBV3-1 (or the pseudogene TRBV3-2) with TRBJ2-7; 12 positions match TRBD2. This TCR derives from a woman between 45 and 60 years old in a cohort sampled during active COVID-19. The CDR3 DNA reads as TGTGCCAGCAGCCGCCTCCAACTAGCGGGAGGCCTTAGCTCCTACGAGCAGTACTTC. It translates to CASSRLQLAGGLSSYEQYF.